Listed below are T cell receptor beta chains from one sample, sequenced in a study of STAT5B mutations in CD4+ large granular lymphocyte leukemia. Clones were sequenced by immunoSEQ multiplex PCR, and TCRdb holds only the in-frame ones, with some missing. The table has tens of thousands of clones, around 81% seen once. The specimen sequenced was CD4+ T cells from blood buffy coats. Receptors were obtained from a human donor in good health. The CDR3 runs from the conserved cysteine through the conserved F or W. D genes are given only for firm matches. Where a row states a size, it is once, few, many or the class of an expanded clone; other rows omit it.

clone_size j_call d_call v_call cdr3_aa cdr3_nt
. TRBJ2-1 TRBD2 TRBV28 CASSLGGVEVNEQFF TGTGCCAGCAGCCTGGGAGGGGTTGAGGTCAATGAGCAGTTCTTC
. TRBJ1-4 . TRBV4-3 CASSQNFGTNEKLFF TGCGCCAGCAGCCAAAACTTTGGAACTAATGAAAAACTGTTTTTT
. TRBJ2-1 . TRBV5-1 CASSPNLGDEQFF TGCGCCAGCAGCCCCAATCTAGGTGATGAGCAGTTCTTC
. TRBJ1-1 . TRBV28 CASSRNGPGMTEAFF TGTGCCAGCAGCCGGAACGGGCCCGGGATGACTGAAGCTTTCTTT
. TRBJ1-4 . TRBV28 CASSSGGNEKLFF TGTGCCAGCAGCTCCGGCGGTAATGAAAAACTGTTTTTT
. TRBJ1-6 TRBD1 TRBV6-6 CASTAGGRSPLHF TGTGCCAGCACCGCAGGGGGTAGATCACCCCTCCACTTT
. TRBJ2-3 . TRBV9 CASSVITRDTQYF TGTGCCAGCAGCGTAATTACCAGAGATACGCAGTATTTT
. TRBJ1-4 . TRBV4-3 CASSRGLATNEKLFF TGCGCCAGCAGCCGGGGTTTGGCGACTAATGAAAAACTGTTTTTT
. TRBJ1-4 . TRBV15 CATSGIIQGGREKLFF TGTGCCACCAGCGGCATTATACAGGGTGGGAGGGAAAAACTGTTTTTT
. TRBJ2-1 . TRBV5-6 CASSFGGNEQFF TGTGCCAGCAGCTTCGGGGGCAATGAGCAGTTCTTC
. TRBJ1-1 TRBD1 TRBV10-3 CAISSQGTGSEAFF TGTGCCATCAGTTCCCAAGGGACAGGCAGTGAAGCTTTCTTT
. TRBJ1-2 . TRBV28 CASSLGLIYGYTF TGTGCCAGCAGTTTAGGACTGATCTATGGCTACACCTTC
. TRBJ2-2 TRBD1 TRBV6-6 CASSRDRGGYTGELFF TGTGCCAGCAGCCGAGACAGGGGGGGGTACACCGGGGAGCTGTTTTTT
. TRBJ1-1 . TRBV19 CASSISGIIMNTEAFF TGTGCCAGTAGTATCTCAGGGATAATCATGAACACTGAAGCTTTCTTT
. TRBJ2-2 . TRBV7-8 CASSLGDPAGELFF TGTGCCAGCAGCTTAGGGGATCCGGCCGGGGAGCTGTTTTTT
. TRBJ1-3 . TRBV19 CASSIGGRSGNTIYF TGTGCCAGTAGTATAGGCGGGAGGTCCGGAAACACCATATATTTT
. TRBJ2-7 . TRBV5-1 CASSPRGRANDEQYF TGCGCCAGCAGCCCCCGGGGAAGGGCAAATGACGAGCAGTACTTC
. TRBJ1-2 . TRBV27 CASSLGRAHGYTF TGTGCCAGCAGTTTAGGCAGGGCCCATGGCTACACCTTC
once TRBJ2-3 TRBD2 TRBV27 CASNPSGTSGSTDTQYF TGTGCCAGCAACCCCAGCGGGACTAGCGGGAGTACAGATACGCAGTATTTT
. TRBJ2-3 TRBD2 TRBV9 CASSPNVLAGTDTQYF TGTGCCAGCAGCCCAAATGTCCTAGCGGGCACAGATACGCAGTATTTT
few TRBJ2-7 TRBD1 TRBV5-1 CASSWGQSSYEQYF TGCGCCAGCAGCTGGGGACAGTCTTCCTACGAGCAGTACTTC
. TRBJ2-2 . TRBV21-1 CAPLSRGLAGFYTGELFF TGTGCCCCCCTAAGTCGAGGACTAGCGGGATTTTACACCGGGGAGCTGTTTTTT
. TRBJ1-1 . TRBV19 CASRVDSINTEAFF TGTGCCAGTAGGGTTGACAGCATTAACACTGAAGCTTTCTTT
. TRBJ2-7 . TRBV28 CASSPPGQYYEQYF TGTGCCAGCAGTCCTCCGGGACAATACTACGAGCAGTACTTC
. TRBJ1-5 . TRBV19 CASRLEEGHRPQHF TGTGCCAGTAGACTTGAGGAGGGGCACAGGCCCCAGCATTTT
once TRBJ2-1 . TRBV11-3 CASSALGRGGEQFF TGTGCCAGCAGCGCATTGGGGCGGGGAGGTGAGCAGTTCTTC
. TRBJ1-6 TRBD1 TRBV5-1 CASSFEGARRNSPLHF TGCGCCAGCAGCTTCGAGGGGGCGCGGAGGAATTCACCCCTCCACTTT
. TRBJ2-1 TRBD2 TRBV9 CASSVGDSGGLSSYNEQFF TGTGCCAGCAGCGTAGGGGATAGCGGGGGATTAAGCTCCTACAATGAGCAGTTCTTC
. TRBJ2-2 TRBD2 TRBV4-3 CASSWGGPGGGTGELFF TGCGCCAGCAGTTGGGGAGGGCCTGGGGGGGGGACCGGGGAGCTGTTTTTT
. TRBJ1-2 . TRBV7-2 CASSATGSGYGYTF TGTGCCAGCAGCGCAACAGGGTCTGGCTATGGCTACACCTTC
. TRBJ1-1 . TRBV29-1 CSVGYSSMNTEAFF TGCAGCGTTGGGTACTCCTCAATGAACACTGAAGCTTTCTTT
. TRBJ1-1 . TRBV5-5 CASSPSRGEMNTEAFF TGTGCCAGCAGCCCAAGCCGGGGGGAAATGAACACTGAAGCTTTCTTT
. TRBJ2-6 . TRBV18 CASSPPGGANVLTF TGTGCCAGCTCACCACCGGGGGGGGCCAACGTCCTGACTTTC
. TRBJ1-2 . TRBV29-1 CSVEDSGVRGYGYTF TGCAGCGTTGAGGACTCAGGGGTGAGGGGCTATGGCTACACCTTC
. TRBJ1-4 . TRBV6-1 CASSRQVNEKLFF TGTGCCAGCAGCAGACAGGTTAATGAAAAACTGTTTTTT
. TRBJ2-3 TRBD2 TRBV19 CASRRDSGRSGDTQYF TGTGCCAGTAGGAGAGATAGCGGGAGGTCGGGAGATACGCAGTATTTT
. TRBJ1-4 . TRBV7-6 CASSQGRTNEKLFF TGTGCCAGCAGCCAAGGGAGGACTAATGAAAAACTGTTTTTT
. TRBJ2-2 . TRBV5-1 CASSLRPSTGELFF TGCGCCAGCAGCTTGCGGCCGAGCACCGGGGAGCTGTTTTTT
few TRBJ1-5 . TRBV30 CAWSVGGNQPQHF TGTGCCTGGAGTGTGGGGGGGAATCAGCCCCAGCATTTT
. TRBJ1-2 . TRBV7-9 CASSLGNIFNYGYTF TGTGCCAGCAGCTTAGGGAACATATTTAACTATGGCTACACCTTC
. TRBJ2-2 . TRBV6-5 CASSPPFGGELFF TGTGCCAGCAGTCCGCCTTTTGGCGGGGAGCTGTTTTTT